These 19 T cell receptor beta chains came from one sample sequenced in a study of PD-1 blockade in classical Hodgkin lymphoma. TCRdb keeps only in-frame clones here, not all; method: immunoSEQ multiplex PCR. The repertoire holds approximately 34,000 clones, with less than 85% as singletons. Following autologous stem cell transplantation, relapse occurred in every patient, and exposure to brentuximab vedotin varied. The input for sequencing was peripheral blood mononuclear cells (PBMCs), taken before the second cycle of nivolumab. These receptors were taken from a human donor with classical Hodgkin lymphoma.

The chain uses TRBV6-5 and TRBJ1-2, with 11 bases lining up with TRBD1. There are 15 residues in the CDR3. Trimming removed 0 bases from V and 7 bases from J; junction bases left unmatched: 4. From germline, CDR1 is MNHEY and CDR2 SVGAGI. Here the CDR3 reads CASSYSGQGGSGYTF. CDR3 nucleotides: TGTGCCAGCAGTTACTCGGGACAGGGGGGATCTGGCTACACCTTC.

The chain links TRBV7-9 to TRBJ2-1; the D is unclear. CDR1 is SEHNR and CDR2 is FQNEAQ in the germline V gene (reference sequence). CDR3 length: 13 amino acids. V was cut by 1 base and J by 7 bases, with 8 bases left in between. CDR3 bases: TGTGCCAGCAGCTTAGAGCGTGGGAATGAGCAGTTCTTC. Its protein product is CASSLERGNEQFF.

The count of this clone is one. CDR3 protein: CASGRDRAGEQFF. CDR3 DNA sequence: TGTGCCAGCGGGCGGGACAGGGCGGGTGAGCAGTTCTTC. The chain combines TRBV6-5 with TRBJ2-1; 9 positions match TRBD1. There are 13 residues in the CDR3. The germline CDR1 and CDR2 sequences are MNHEY and SVGAGI. V dropped 8 bases and J dropped 9; count of bases not matched to a gene: 8.

This clone was seen a few times. Here the CDR3 DNA reads TGTGCCAGCAGCCGAAGTAGGGGACAGGGACAAGATGAAAAACTGTTTTTT. Amino acid sequence: CASSRSRGQGQDEKLFF. V and J are TRBV7-9 and TRBJ1-4; 9 positions match TRBD1. The CDR3 spans 17 residues. V dropped 5 bases and J dropped 6; count of bases not matched to a gene: 13. The germline gives CDR1 SEHNR, CDR2 FQNEAQ (reference sequence).

V and J are TRBV7-2 and TRBJ2-1, with a weak D call TRBD1 (5 bases). The CDR3 runs 14 residues. Trimming cost V 1 base and J 5 bases, with 9 bases left between them. Germline values: CDR1 SGHTA, CDR2 FQGNSA. CDR3: CASSLVQGNNEQFF. The CDR3 nucleotides are TGTGCCAGCAGCTTAGTCCAGGGTAACAATGAGCAGTTCTTC.

The chain joins TRBV15 to TRBJ1-2, with D perhaps TRBD1 (5 bases). This CDR3 has 12 amino acids. V gave up 4 bases and J gave up 8 bases, with 11 bases separating them. The germline gives CDR1 LNHNV, CDR2 YYDKDF (reference sequence). The CDR3 DNA is TGTGCCACCAGCACTGACGGGGGGGGCTACACCTTC. It codes for CATSTDGGGYTF.

The chain recombines TRBV29-1 with TRBJ2-7, with unresolved D. Germline V lookup: CDR1 SQVTM, CDR2 ANQGSEA. V lost 3 bases to trimming and J lost 5 bases, with 14 bases between them. The CDR3 contains 13 residues. The CDR3 DNA is TGCAGCGTTGATAACGGCCTTTTGAACGAGCAGTACTTC. Protein product: CSVDNGLLNEQYF.

This clone was detected only once. The rearrangement links TRBV4-3 to TRBJ1-1, with 7 bases identical to TRBD1. Germline CDR1 LGHNA, CDR2 YSLEER. The CDR3 contains 16 residues. With 6 bases clipped from V and 4 bases from J, the junction kept 14 bases outside the gene matches. The CDR3 spells CASSRGGGEGSTEAFF. The CDR3 DNA is TGCGCCAGCAGTAGAGGGGGCGGGGAGGGGAGCACTGAAGCTTTCTTT.

The sample holds one count of this clone. The V and J genes are TRBV6-6 and TRBJ2-1; 11 bases agree with TRBD2. J gave up 8 bases and V 4 bases, and 4 bases lay outside the gene matches. The length of the CDR3 is 14 residues. Germline loops: CDR1 MNHNY, CDR2 SVGAGI (reference sequence). CDR3 bases: TGTGCCAGCAGTTTTAGCGGGGGGGAGGATGAGCAGTTCTTC. The encoded protein is CASSFSGGEDEQFF.

This clone occurred a few times. This chain links TRBV2 with TRBJ2-5; no clear D. In germline, CDR1 is SNHLY, CDR2 FYNNEI. Trimming cost V 3 bases and J 3 bases, with 11 bases left between them. The CDR3 is 14 amino acids. The CDR3 region is CASSDRRKKETQYF. DNA of the CDR3: TGTGCCAGCAGTGATAGGCGAAAGAAAGAGACCCAGTACTTC.

CDR3 protein: CASRPTGTGGYTF. The CDR3 DNA reads as TGCGCCAGCAGACCTACAGGGACCGGGGGCTACACCTTC. The rearrangement links TRBV4-3 to TRBJ1-2, with D possibly TRBD1 on 6 matching bases. This CDR3 has 13 amino acids. Germline CDR1 and CDR2: LGHNA and YSLEER. The V end lost 6 bases, the J end lost 8 bases, and 16 bases lay between the germline ends.

This chain uses TRBV2 with TRBJ2-3; possible D gene TRBD2, 6 bases. The CDR3 extends over 12 amino acids. CDR1 SNHLY and CDR2 FYNNEI come from the germline V gene. With 6 bases removed from V and 8 bases from J, the gap between germline ends came to 12 bases. The CDR3 nucleotides read TGTGCCAGCAGGGGGGAGGAGGGTACGCAGTATTTT. It codes for CASRGEEGTQYF.

This chain links TRBV5-4 with TRBJ2-7; maybe TRBD1 (5 bases). This CDR3 comprises 14 residues. Looked up from germline, CDR1 is SGHNT and CDR2 is YYREEE (reference sequence). V lost 4 bases to trimming and J lost 0 bases, with 11 bases between them. The CDR3 sequence is CASSPGQDSYEQYF. CDR3 sequence (DNA): TGTGCCAGCAGCCCAGGGCAGGACTCCTACGAGCAGTACTTC.

V and J are TRBV30 and TRBJ1-2, with 8 bases that match TRBD1. The CDR3 sequence is 13 residues long. V shed 6 bases, J shed 8 bases, and the junction held 11 bases outside the gene matches. The germline V gene has CDR1 GTSNPN and CDR2 SVGIG (reference sequence). CDR3 loop: CACVRDRPRGYTF. DNA of the CDR3: TGTGCCTGCGTCCGGGACAGGCCAAGGGGCTACACCTTC.

J is TRBJ1-4 and V is TRBV7-9; D gene uncertain. Deletions cut 1 base from V and 3 bases from J, with 12 bases between. The germline V gene encodes CDR1 SEHNR and CDR2 FQNEAQ (reference sequence). CDR3 length: 16 residues. The CDR3 reads CASSLVSSASNEKLFF. For the CDR3, the DNA is TGTGCCAGCAGCTTAGTGTCCTCGGCCTCTAATGAAAAACTGTTTTTT.

The chain uses TRBV7-2 and TRBJ2-5; 10 nucleotides line up with TRBD2. V was clipped by 4 bases and J by 5 bases; unmatched bases: 10. Germline V gene data show CDR1 as SGHTA and CDR2 as FQGNSA. This CDR3 is 16 amino acids long. The CDR3 coding sequence is TGTGCCAGCAGCTCGAAGCGGGGGGGCCGTTTCGAGACCCAGTACTTC. Translation: CASSSKRGGRFETQYF.

This CDR3 reads CASSVDRGTYEQYF. The CDR3, as DNA: TGTGCCAGCAGCGTAGACAGGGGTACCTACGAGCAGTACTTC. The chain recombines TRBV5-4 with TRBJ2-7; 8 bases match TRBD1. The V gene's germline CDR1 is SGHNT and CDR2 YYREEE (reference sequence). V lost 4 bases, J lost 2 bases, and 5 bases stayed unmatched. The CDR3 spans 14 residues.

The chain couples TRBV9 to TRBJ1-1, with D possibly being TRBD1 (6 bases). The V gene lost 4 bases and the J gene lost 1 base, with 14 bases spanning the gap. The CDR3 extends over 15 amino acids. Germline V gene lookup returns CDR1 SGDLS and CDR2 YYNGEE. The CDR3 DNA sequence: TGTGCCAGCAGCCCCAGGGGAAACAGGAACACTGAAGCTTTCTTT. Translation gives CASSPRGNRNTEAFF. Together with reference TRBV9 and TRBJ1-1, the CDR3 gives the full variable domain: DSGVTQTPKHLITATGQRVTLRCSPRSGDLSVYWYQQSLDQGLQFLIQYYNGEERAKGNILERFSAQQFPDLHSELNLSSLELGDSALYFCASSPRGNRNTEAFFGQGTRLTVV.

The rearrangement links TRBV19 to TRBJ2-1, with 11 bases aligning to TRBD1. This CDR3 contains 16 residues. Germline V gene data show CDR1 as LNHDA and CDR2 as SQIVND (reference sequence). Losses at the gene ends were 5 bases for V and 4 bases for J; bases not matched to a gene: 7. CDR3 DNA: TGTGCCAGTAGTCCGGGACAGGGGGGAAAATACAATGAGCAGTTCTTC. Protein product: CASSPGQGGKYNEQFF.